The source of this T cell receptor (beta chain) is a study of identical twins. TCRdb redid the calling of the 5' RACE reads with MiXCR, one entry per CDR3 protein. Seen here are 550,000 to 700,000 distinct CDR3 sequences, around 20% observed once, and the top ten hold roughly 4.3%. V lost 7 bases to trimming and J lost 0 bases, with 16 bases between them. The CDR3 consists of 15 residues. Germline assignment: CDR1 LGHDT and CDR2 YNNKEL (reference sequence). These same records also appear under a second study, on T cells expressing NK-cell markers.

Material: PBMCs. The chain is built from TRBV3-1 and TRBJ2-7; D is possibly TRBD1 or TRBD2 (5 bases each). The sequence was obtained from a woman aged 18-29 years in good health. In DNA, the CDR3 is TGTGCCAGCACCATGGCCGGGACGGTCTCCTACGAGCAGTACTTC. Translated: CASTMAGTVSYEQYF.